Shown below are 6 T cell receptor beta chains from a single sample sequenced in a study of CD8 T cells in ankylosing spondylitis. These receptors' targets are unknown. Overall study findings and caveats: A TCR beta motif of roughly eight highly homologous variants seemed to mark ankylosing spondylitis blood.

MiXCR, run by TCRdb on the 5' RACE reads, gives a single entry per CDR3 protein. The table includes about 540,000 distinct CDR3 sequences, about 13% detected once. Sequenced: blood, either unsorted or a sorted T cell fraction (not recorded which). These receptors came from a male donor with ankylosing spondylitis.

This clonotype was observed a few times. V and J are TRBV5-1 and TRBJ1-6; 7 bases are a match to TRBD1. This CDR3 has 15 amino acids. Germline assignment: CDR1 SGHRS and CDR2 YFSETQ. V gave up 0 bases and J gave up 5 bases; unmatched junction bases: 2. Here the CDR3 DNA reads TGCGCCAGCAGCTTGGATGGACAGGATAATTCACCCCTCCACTTT. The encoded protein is CASSLDGQDNSPLHF. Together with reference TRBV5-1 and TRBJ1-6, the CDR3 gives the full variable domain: KAGVTQTPRYLIKTRGQQVTLSCSPISGHRSVSWYQQTPGQGLQFLFEYFSETQRNKGNFPGRFSGRQFSNSRSEMNVSTLELGDSALYLCASSLDGQDNSPLHFGNGTRLTVT.

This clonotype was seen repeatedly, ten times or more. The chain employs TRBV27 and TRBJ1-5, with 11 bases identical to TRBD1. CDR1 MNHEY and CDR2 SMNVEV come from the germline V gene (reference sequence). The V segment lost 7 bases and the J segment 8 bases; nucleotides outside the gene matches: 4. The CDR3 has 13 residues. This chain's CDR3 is CASKDRGLEPQHF. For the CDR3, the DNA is TGTGCCAGCAAGGACAGGGGGCTAGAGCCCCAGCATTTT.

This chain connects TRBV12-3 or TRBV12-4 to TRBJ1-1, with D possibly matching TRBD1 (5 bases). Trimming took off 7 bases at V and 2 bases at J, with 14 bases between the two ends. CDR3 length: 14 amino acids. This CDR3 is CASTQDGGNTEAFF. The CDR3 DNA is TGTGCCAGCACTCAGGACGGGGGAAACACTGAAGCTTTCTTT.

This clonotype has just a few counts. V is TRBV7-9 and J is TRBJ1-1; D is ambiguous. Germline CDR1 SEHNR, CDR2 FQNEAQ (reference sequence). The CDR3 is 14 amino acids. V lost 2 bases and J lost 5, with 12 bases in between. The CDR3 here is CASSLTPDGTEAFF. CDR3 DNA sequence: TGTGCCAGCAGCTTAACACCCGATGGGACTGAAGCTTTCTTT.

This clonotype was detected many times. The CDR3 protein is CATSDFRLLNEKLFF. CDR3 in DNA: TGTGCCACCAGTGACTTCAGACTTTTGAATGAAAAACTGTTTTTT. This chain joins TRBV24-1 and TRBJ1-4; D ambiguous. Per germline, CDR1 KGHDR and CDR2 SFDVKD. V was cut by 4 bases and J by 5 bases, with 13 bases left in between. The CDR3 has 15 residues.

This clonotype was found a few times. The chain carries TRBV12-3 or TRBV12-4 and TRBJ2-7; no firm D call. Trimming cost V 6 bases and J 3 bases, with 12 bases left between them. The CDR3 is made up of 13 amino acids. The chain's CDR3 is CASRHRSGYEQYF. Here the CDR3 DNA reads TGTGCCAGCAGGCACCGGTCGGGCTACGAGCAGTACTTC.